This is a list of T cell receptor beta chains from one sample in a study of PD-1 blockade in classical Hodgkin lymphoma. Method: immunoSEQ multiplex PCR; TCRdb's copy keeps in-frame clones and lacks some. The table records 64,000 or so clones, about 89% of them present only once. The specimen was peripheral blood mononuclear cells (PBMCs), collected before the fourth cycle of nivolumab. All receptors come from a human donor with classical Hodgkin lymphoma. The CDR3 runs from the conserved cysteine through the conserved F or W. The D gene is left open where the match is weak. The size entry is marked missing in some rows and otherwise reads once, few, many or a size class.

D gene	J gene	V gene	clone size	CDR3 DNA	CDR3 protein
NA	TRBJ1-3	TRBV7-6	NA	TGTGCCAGCAGCTTAGGGGCCGGAAACACCATATATTTT	CASSLGAGNTIYF
NA	TRBJ1-3	TRBV5-5	NA	TGTGCCAGCAGCTCTGAGCTATCCGGAAACACCATATATTTT	CASSSELSGNTIYF
NA	TRBJ1-1	TRBV5-3	NA	TGTGCCAGAGCCAGGCACCTTAACACTGAAGCTTTCTTT	CARARHLNTEAFF
NA	TRBJ2-1	TRBV19	NA	TGTGCCAGTAGTATAGATAGTGGGGGCCACTACAATGAGCAGTTCTTC	CASSIDSGGHYNEQFF
NA	TRBJ2-7	TRBV7-2	NA	TGTGCCAGCAGCTTAGGTGAGGAGGAACTTTTGTGCGAGCAGTACTTC	CASSLGEEELLCEQYF
TRBD1	TRBJ1-5	TRBV19	NA	TGTGCCAGTAGTATCAGGACAGGGAATCAGCCCCAGCATTTT	CASSIRTGNQPQHF
TRBD2	TRBJ2-1	TRBV7-3	NA	TGTGCCAGCAGCTTAAATCTGGCTAGCGGGGGCCCCCACGGTGAGCAGTTCTTC	CASSLNLASGGPHGEQFF
TRBD1	TRBJ1-6	TRBV13	NA	TGTGCCAGCAGCTCCCGACAGGGCGCACCCCTCCACTTT	CASSSRQGAPLHF
NA	TRBJ1-3	TRBV9	NA	TGTGCCAGCAGCTTAGGTGGCTCTGGAAACACCATATATTTT	CASSLGGSGNTIYF
NA	TRBJ2-5	TRBV30	NA	TGTGCCTGGGGGTACCAAGAGACCCAGTACTTC	CAWGYQETQYF
NA	TRBJ1-6	TRBV2	NA	TGTGCCAGCAGAGACATCCGGACAGCCAATTCACCCCTCCACTTT	CASRDIRTANSPLHF
TRBD1	TRBJ2-5	TRBV19	NA	TGTGCCAGTAGTATATTAGGGGGCCGCGAAGAGACCCAGTACTTC	CASSILGGREETQYF
NA	TRBJ2-1	TRBV6-6	once	TGTGCCAGCAGTTGGGTGTACAATGAGCAGTTCTTC	CASSWVYNEQFF
NA	TRBJ2-7	TRBV5-1	NA	TGCGCCAGCAGCTTCGAGGGGGGTCCCTACGAGCAGTACTTC	CASSFEGGPYEQYF
NA	TRBJ2-1	TRBV7-6	NA	TGTGCCAGCAGCCTCAGTAAGACAATTCCAGGGGCCCCGTACAATGAGCAGTTCTTC	CASSLSKTIPGAPYNEQFF
NA	TRBJ2-7	TRBV10-1	NA	TGCGCCAGCAGTCCCGGGTTCCACGAGCAGTACTTC	CASSPGFHEQYF
NA	TRBJ2-5	TRBV7-9	NA	TGTGCCAGCACCCGGGGGGACAGGGAGACCCAGTACTTC	CASTRGDRETQYF
NA	TRBJ2-5	TRBV25-1	NA	TGTGCCAGCAGTTCCTCTCGGCAAGCAGAGACCCAGTACTTC	CASSSSRQAETQYF
NA	TRBJ2-7	TRBV2	NA	TGTGCCAGCAAAGGGAATCTCAGCTCCTACGAGCAGTACTTC	CASKGNLSSYEQYF
NA	TRBJ2-5	TRBV27	NA	TGTGCCAGCAGACCCTACCCCGCCGAGACCCAGTACTTC	CASRPYPAETQYF
NA	TRBJ2-5	TRBV7-9	once	TGTGCCAGCAGAAGCCCTTACGCGGGGGCTCAAGAGACCCAGTACTTC	CASRSPYAGAQETQYF
NA	TRBJ1-5	TRBV4-1	NA	TGCGCCAGCAGCCCCCGGTGGGCGGAGGGGTATAGCAATCAGCCCCAGCATTTT	CASSPRWAEGYSNQPQHF
NA	TRBJ1-1	TRBV7-2	NA	TGTGCCAGCAGCTCTATAACAGGGCCCGTGAACACTGAAGCTTTCTTT	CASSSITGPVNTEAFF
NA	TRBJ2-1	TRBV7-9	NA	TGTGCCAGCAGCCCAGTGGGGGAGGCTGAGCAGTTCTTC	CASSPVGEAEQFF
NA	TRBJ1-6	TRBV4-2	NA	TGTGCCAGCAGCCAAGATCGAGGGGGTCTCTCACCCCTCCACTTT	CASSQDRGGLSPLHF
NA	TRBJ2-5	TRBV5-1	once	TGCGCCAGCAGCTTGGAGGGGCAGGTCCAAGAGACCCAGTACTTC	CASSLEGQVQETQYF
NA	TRBJ1-5	TRBV6-5	NA	TGTGCCAGCAGTCGCGACAGCCTTAGCAATCAGCCCCAGCATTTT	CASSRDSLSNQPQHF
NA	TRBJ1-3	TRBV21-1	NA	TGTGCCGGCTCAAGAGCGGGAGGGAGTGGTTCTGGAAACACCATATATTTT	CAGSRAGGSGSGNTIYF
TRBD2	TRBJ2-3	TRBV4-2	NA	TGTGCCAGCAGCTCCCCTCCGGCGGGGGGGGCAGATACGCAGTATTTT	CASSSPPAGGADTQYF
NA	TRBJ2-1	TRBV20-1	few	TGCAGTGCTGAGTACGATGAGCAGTTCTTC	CSAEYDEQFF
TRBD1	TRBJ1-4	TRBV13	NA	TGTGCCAGCAGCTTAGGTAGGACCGGGACAGGAAATGAAAAACTGTTTTTT	CASSLGRTGTGNEKLFF
TRBD1	TRBJ1-5	TRBV6-6	NA	TGTGCCAGCAGTTACTCCCTACAGGGGATGGAAGCCCAGCATTTT	CASSYSLQGMEAQHF
TRBD1	TRBJ2-7	TRBV5-1	NA	TGCGCCAGCAGCTTGGTGGGACAGTGGGACGAGCAGTACTTC	CASSLVGQWDEQYF
NA	TRBJ2-5	TRBV27	NA	TGTGCCAGCGCGAAGGGGCTAGGGGAGACCCAGTACTTC	CASAKGLGETQYF
NA	TRBJ2-5	TRBV28	once	TGTGCCAGCAGTTACCTCTGGGGGGGGCTTAAAGAGACCCAGTACTTC	CASSYLWGGLKETQYF
NA	TRBJ2-2	TRBV2	NA	TGTGCCAGCAGTGAAGTTAGGACCGGGGAGCTGTTTTTT	CASSEVRTGELFF
NA	TRBJ2-5	TRBV5-1	once	TGCGCCAGCAGCTTGGTTCAACCTCCATGGGTGGGAGAGACCCAGTACTTC	CASSLVQPPWVGETQYF
NA	TRBJ2-5	TRBV5-1	NA	TGCGCCAGCAGCGCGTTCGGGGCGGGAGAGACCCAGTACTTC	CASSAFGAGETQYF
TRBD1	TRBJ1-2	TRBV6-1	NA	TGTGCCAGCAGGACCCTGTTCGGGACAGTATATGGCTACACCTTC	CASRTLFGTVYGYTF
NA	TRBJ2-7	TRBV5-6	NA	TGTGCCAGCAGCTTAAACAGGGCCGTCCACGAGCAGTACTTC	CASSLNRAVHEQYF
NA	TRBJ2-5	TRBV10-1	NA	TGCGCCAGCCTGAGTGCTAGACCAGAGACCCAGTACTTC	CASLSARPETQYF
NA	TRBJ2-3	TRBV30	NA	TGTGCCTGGAGTGTGTCAGGGAGCCGGCCAGATACGCAGTATTTT	CAWSVSGSRPDTQYF
NA	TRBJ1-2	TRBV10-3	NA	TGTGCCATCAGTGAGCCGGGAAACTATGGCTACACCTTC	CAISEPGNYGYTF
NA	TRBJ1-5	TRBV6-1	NA	TGTGCCAGCAGTGAAGATTGGGTTTTTCAGCCCCAGCATTTT	CASSEDWVFQPQHF
TRBD2	TRBJ2-3	TRBV6-5	NA	TGTGCCAGCAGGACGGGGACTAAACCAGATACGCAGTATTTT	CASRTGTKPDTQYF
TRBD2	TRBJ2-1	TRBV2	NA	TGTGCCAGCAGTTTGACTAGCTGGATCGGCTCCTACAATGAGCAGTTCTTC	CASSLTSWIGSYNEQFF
NA	TRBJ1-5	TRBV6-6	NA	TGTGCCACTGCGGAAGACAATCAGCCCCAGCATTTT	CATAEDNQPQHF
NA	TRBJ1-2	TRBV5-1	NA	TGCGCCAGCAGCTTGGTCTTGGGGAGCTATGGCTACACCTTC	CASSLVLGSYGYTF
NA	TRBJ1-2	TRBV19	NA	TGTGCCAGTAGTATCGGCCAGGGGCCCTATGGCTACACCTTC	CASSIGQGPYGYTF
NA	TRBJ2-3	TRBV2	NA	TGTGCCAGCCAAATACACCGGGACAGCACAGATACGCAGTATTTT	CASQIHRDSTDTQYF
TRBD1	TRBJ1-4	TRBV18	NA	TGTGCCAGCTCCACGGACAGGGGAGAAAAACTGTTTTTT	CASSTDRGEKLFF
NA	TRBJ2-3	TRBV15	NA	TGTGCCACCAGCAGAGACCTAGCCACAGATACGCAGTATTTT	CATSRDLATDTQYF
NA	TRBJ2-1	TRBV2	NA	TGTGCCAGCAGACTCTTCCACAATGAGCAGTTCTTC	CASRLFHNEQFF
TRBD2	TRBJ2-1	TRBV7-2	NA	TGTGCCAGCAGCCCACCGGGACTAGCGGGGGTAAATGAGCAGTTCTTC	CASSPPGLAGVNEQFF